This T cell receptor beta chain is from a study of metastatic and nonmetastatic thyroid tumors. The wider study: Repertoires from malignant and benign thyroid patients were compared across blood and tumor or nodule tissue.

In the original workflow: Built for papillary thyroid cancer, a distant-metastasis classifier drew on CDR3 differences across clinicopathological groups. TCRdb redid the clone calls on the PCR reads using MiXCR. These V and J calls are TCRdb output, not the study's own analysis. The data show 45,000 or so clones, approximately 4.1% seen once. Prior to thyroid surgery, none of the patients had received any treatment. Points from the study as a whole: Across blood and tumor, TCR beta diversity in malignant thyroid tumors was reportedly significantly higher than in benign nodules.

This clone was counted at least ten times. Its antigen is as yet unknown. J lost 8 bases, V lost 4 bases, and 9 bases had no gene match. The CDR3 consists of 14 residues. CDR1 is SGHRS and CDR2 is YFSETQ in the germline V gene. The sequenced sample consisted of blood. This chain joins TRBV5-1 and TRBJ1-2; 9 nucleotides line up with TRBD1. This sequence was found in a female donor with papillary thyroid cancer or a benign thyroid nodule (not recorded which). Some clones in this sample may be carry-over from other donors' samples. The CDR3 loop reads CASSADRGSGGYTF. The DNA of the CDR3 is TGCGCCAGCAGCGCCGACAGGGGGAGTGGCGGCTACACCTTC. The variable domain in full, with the rest retrieved from reference TRBV5-1 and TRBJ1-2, is KAGVTQTPRYLIKTRGQQVTLSCSPISGHRSVSWYQQTPGQGLQFLFEYFSETQRNKGNFPGRFSGRQFSNSRSEMNVSTLELGDSALYLCASSADRGSGGYTFGSGTRLTVV.